Each of the 28 T cell receptor beta chains below was sequenced from the same sample in a study of shared clonotypes between healthy human individuals (dated by TCRdb to the early 2020s). Preparation of the library involved the immunoSEQ multiplex PCR assay. Held by TCRdb, this immuneACCESS table contains in-frame sequences only and omits some clones. Under half of the omission traces to an unresolved V gene where checked; the cause of the rest is unknown. For this sample the table gives over 95,000 clones, of which around 68% were detected only once. The ten biggest clones cover 24% of the sample. The sample was memory CD8+ T cells sorted from blood. Per the publication, the cell subset or site label means: CD45RO+ cells pooled with CCR7-negative TemRA cells. Every receptor here comes from a woman under 40 in good health.

The chain combines TRBV6-1 with TRBJ2-3, with 8 bases lining up with TRBD2. CDR3 length equals 15 residues. In germline, CDR1 is MNHNS, CDR2 SASEGT. After removal of 6 bases from V and 3 bases from J, the junction contained 8 bases not matched to a gene. Here the CDR3 reads CASRAGTSDTDTQYF. Here the CDR3 DNA reads TGTGCCAGCAGGGCCGGGACTAGTGATACAGATACGCAGTATTTT.

This clone was detected a few times. The V call is TRBV27, the J call TRBJ1-1; tentative D call: TRBD1 (6 bases). The CDR3 extends over 15 amino acids. Germline assignment: CDR1 MNHEY and CDR2 SMNVEV (reference sequence). The V end was cut by 5 bases, the J end by 0 bases, with 13 bases between. Here the CDR3 DNA reads TGTGCCAGCAGTCTAGGGGGGGTAGTGAACACTGAAGCTTTCTTT. It is translated as CASSLGGVVNTEAFF.

This clone was seen a single time. The J gene is TRBJ1-3, the V gene TRBV27; unclear D gene. Germline-derived CDR1 and CDR2 are MNHEY and SMNVEV (reference sequence). Trimming cost V 2 bases and J 0 bases, with 5 bases left between them. CDR3 length: 14 residues. The CDR3 coding sequence is TGTGCCAGCAGTTTAAGGAGCTCTGGAAACACCATATATTTT. Its protein product is CASSLRSSGNTIYF.

A remark on this clone: The junction shows a germline mismatch at one end, possibly a read error. The V gene is TRBV4-1, the J gene TRBJ1-4; TRBD1 might be the D (6 bases). CDR1 and CDR2 from the germline V gene are MGHRA and YSYEKL. The CDR3 is made up of 15 amino acids. CDR3 bases: TGCGCCAGCAGCCAACCCGGGACAACAAATGAAAAACTGTTTTTT. Protein sequence: CASSQPGTTNEKLFF.

This rearrangement joins TRBV16 to TRBJ2-7; D gene ambiguous. This CDR3 has 14 residues. The germline gives CDR1 KGHSY, CDR2 FQNENV. V lost 1 base and J lost 2, with 9 bases in between. The CDR3 nucleotides read TGTGCCAGCAGCCAATACCCAGGAACCTACGAGCAGTACTTC. It encodes CASSQYPGTYEQYF.

The V gene is TRBV6-1, the J gene TRBJ2-3; D is uncertain. V lost 4 bases to trimming and J lost 8 bases, with 22 bases between them. This CDR3 comprises 16 residues. CDR1 and CDR2 (germline): MNHNS, SASEGT. The CDR3 DNA reads as TGTGCCAGCAGTGTCCCGGAAGCATTCATTCTTGGTACGCAGTATTTT. Amino acid sequence: CASSVPEAFILGTQYF.

This clone was recorded a few times. The rearrangement uses TRBV2 and TRBJ2-2; TRBD2 aligns across 11 bases. V trimming: 9 bases; J trimming: 2 bases; junction bases outside the gene matches: 8. Germline-derived CDR1 and CDR2 are SNHLY and FYNNEI. The CDR3 has 16 amino acids. CDR3 bases: TGTGCCAGACCGAAAGGGACTAGCGGAAACACCGGGGAGCTGTTTTTT. Amino acid sequence: CARPKGTSGNTGELFF.

The chain links TRBV9 to TRBJ2-1; TRBD2 matches 9 bases. Germline loops: CDR1 SGDLS, CDR2 YYNGEE. J was trimmed by 1 base and V by 0 bases; bases with no gene match: 2. The CDR3 totals 16 residues. CDR3 sequence: CASSVVAGVSYNEQFF. CDR3 coding DNA: TGTGCCAGCAGCGTAGTAGCGGGAGTATCCTACAATGAGCAGTTCTTC.

This clone occurred many times. The J gene is TRBJ1-5, the V gene TRBV19; perhaps TRBD1 as D (6 bases). CDR3 length: 13 residues. Germline loops: CDR1 LNHDA, CDR2 SQIVND (reference sequence). Trimming pared 3 bases from V and 6 bases from J, leaving 9 bases between. CDR3 sequence: CASSIWGPQPQHF. The DNA of the CDR3 is TGTGCCAGTAGTATTTGGGGGCCTCAGCCCCAGCATTTT.

The sample holds a few counts of this clone. The chain has TRBV27 and TRBJ1-2, with unresolved D. In germline, CDR1 is MNHEY, CDR2 SMNVEV (reference sequence). This CDR3 is 15 amino acids long. Trimming stripped 4 bases from V and 5 bases from J, with 17 bases between. CDR3 protein: CASSYLAGSGYGYTF. CDR3 nucleotide sequence: TGTGCCAGCAGTTACTTGGCCGGGAGTGGGTATGGCTACACCTTC.

The rearrangement links TRBV27 to TRBJ2-7; the D gene is possibly TRBD1 (6 bases). V lost 5 bases, J lost 3 bases, and 20 bases lay in between. CDR1 MNHEY and CDR2 SMNVEV come from the germline V gene (reference sequence). This CDR3 contains 16 residues. The CDR3 region is CASSPTGLTSLYEQYF. CDR3 DNA: TGTGCCAGCAGTCCTACAGGGTTAACCTCACTCTACGAGCAGTACTTC.

The chain joins TRBV10-3 to TRBJ2-7, with TRBD2 identical over 13 bases. CDR3 length: 18 amino acids. Germline trimming cut 2 bases from V and 0 bases from J; bases unmatched to any gene: 7. Germline-derived CDR1 and CDR2 are ENHRY and SYGVKD. CDR3 sequence (DNA): TGTGCCATCAGTGAGCCATCCGGGACTAGCGGGGCCTCCTACGAGCAGTACTTC. This encodes CAISEPSGTSGASYEQYF.

As to this clone: Mismatch with germline at one junction end may stem from a read error. The chain uses TRBV5-1 and TRBJ1-3; D is ambiguous. The CDR3 totals 14 residues. Germline CDR1 and CDR2: SGHRS and YFSETQ. For the CDR3, the DNA is TGCGCCAGCACCTTGGGAGGGAGCGGAAACACCATATATTTT. It is translated as CASTLGGSGNTIYF.

V is TRBV5-1 and J is TRBJ2-2; D unclear. Germline V lookup: CDR1 SGHRS, CDR2 YFSETQ. The length of the CDR3 is 15 residues. V dropped 0 bases and J dropped 4 bases, with 10 bases sitting between them. The CDR3 loop reads CASSLGLGGTGELFF. CDR3 coding DNA: TGCGCCAGCAGCTTGGGGCTAGGTGGCACCGGGGAGCTGTTTTTT.

The CDR3 here is CASSTYWRDKNTEAFF. The CDR3 DNA reads as TGTGCCAGCAGTACTTATTGGCGGGATAAGAACACTGAAGCTTTCTTT. V is TRBV28 and J is TRBJ1-1; the D is unclear. Germline loops: CDR1 MDHEN, CDR2 SYDVKM. This CDR3 has 16 residues. The germline V and J ends were trimmed by 5 bases and 1 base, with 17 bases remaining between them.

The gene calls are TRBV5-1 and TRBJ1-4, with 8 bases aligning to TRBD1. The germline V gene encodes CDR1 SGHRS and CDR2 YFSETQ. This CDR3 is built from 15 residues. After removal of 1 base from V and 7 bases from J, the junction contained 6 bases not matched to a gene. CDR3: CASSLSGQGGEKLFF. The CDR3 DNA follows: TGCGCCAGCAGCTTGAGCGGACAGGGTGGTGAAAAACTGTTTTTT.

V is TRBV21-1 and J is TRBJ2-1; TRBD2, the D gene given by the table, was not confirmed from the DNA. TRBV21-1 is listed as a pseudogene. The CDR3 has 16 residues. The CDR3 DNA reads as TGTGCCAGCAGCACCCCGCAGGGAGGGGTGGACAATGAGCAGTTCTTC. Translated: CASSTPQGGVDNEQFF.

The chain recombines TRBV19 with TRBJ2-1, with 8 bases fitting TRBD2. The CDR3 is 15 amino acids. V trimming: 6 bases; J trimming: 8 bases; junction bases outside the gene matches: 12. Germline V gene lookup returns CDR1 LNHDA and CDR2 SQIVND (reference sequence). CDR3 DNA sequence: TGTGCCAGTAGCAAAGGACCGAGCGGGAGTTATGAGCAGTTCTTC. Protein: CASSKGPSGSYEQFF.

This clone was found a few times. The chain recombines TRBV7-9 with TRBJ2-7, with unresolved D. This CDR3 is built from 12 residues. Germline CDR1 reads SEHNR; CDR2 reads FQNEAQ (reference sequence). V dropped 1 base and J dropped 4 bases, with 5 bases sitting between them. The CDR3 DNA reads as TGTGCCAGCAGCTTAGTGTCATACGAGCAGTACTTC. Amino acid sequence: CASSLVSYEQYF.

This clone is a singleton in its sample. The CDR3 DNA sequence: TGCAGCGTCTACGACAGGGGTGGGACTGAAGCTTTCTTT. Residues: CSVYDRGGTEAFF. The genes are TRBV29-1 and TRBJ1-1; 8 bases map to TRBD1. This CDR3 is built from 13 residues. Germline V lookup: CDR1 SQVTM, CDR2 ANQGSEA. Trimming cost V 6 bases and J 5 bases; bases outside gene matches: 8.

The chain couples TRBV29-1 to TRBJ2-3, with 7 bases aligning to TRBD1. The V and J ends lost 1 base and 2 bases, in that order; junction bases with no gene match: 6. This CDR3 contains 15 residues. Germline loops: CDR1 SQVTM, CDR2 ANQGSEA. This CDR3 reads CSVEAPGTVTDTQYF. CDR3 DNA: TGCAGCGTTGAAGCCCCCGGGACAGTCACAGATACGCAGTATTTT.

The rearrangement links TRBV6-6 to TRBJ2-2; no clear D. V was shortened by 7 bases and J by 5 bases, with 17 bases between the two germline ends. This CDR3 has 15 amino acids. The germline CDR1 and CDR2 sequences are MNHNY and SVGAGI (reference sequence). The CDR3 loop reads CASTLKRSWTGELFF. In DNA, the CDR3 is TGTGCCAGCACCCTCAAAAGGAGTTGGACCGGGGAGCTGTTTTTT.

The genes are TRBV2 and TRBJ2-7; a possible D gene is TRBD1 (9 bases). The CDR3 loop spans 14 amino acids. Germline V CDR1 and CDR2: SNHLY, FYNNEI. V was trimmed by 8 bases and J by 4 bases, leaving 18 bases between them. The CDR3 loop reads CASGSGTGWYEQYF. The CDR3 DNA follows: TGTGCCAGCGGTAGCGGGACAGGGTGGTACGAGCAGTACTTC.

The chain uses TRBV13 and TRBJ2-7; 7 bases agree with TRBD2. CDR1 is PRHDT, CDR2 FYEKMQ, per germline (reference sequence). V lost 0 bases and J lost 2; bases outside the gene matches: 13. The CDR3 has 18 residues. The CDR3: CASSLGTSEASGTYEQYF. CDR3 bases: TGTGCCAGCAGCTTAGGTACGTCGGAGGCTAGCGGAACCTACGAGCAGTACTTC.

The chain combines TRBV5-1 with TRBJ2-1; D is perhaps TRBD2 (5 bases). Germline values: CDR1 SGHRS, CDR2 YFSETQ. This CDR3 comprises 14 residues. The germline V and J ends were trimmed by 4 bases and 0 bases, with 8 bases remaining between them. In DNA, the CDR3 is TGCGCCAGCAGCATGGACTCCTCCTACAATGAGCAGTTCTTC. Amino acid sequence: CASSMDSSYNEQFF.

This clone turned up a few times. The chain recombines TRBV28 with TRBJ1-1; D gene ambiguous. Germline CDR1 is MDHEN and CDR2 is SYDVKM. Trimming cost V 4 bases and J 5 bases, with 17 bases left between them. This CDR3 comprises 15 residues. CDR3 DNA sequence: TGTGCCAGCAGTTCGCCAAGGGAGCTCGAGACTGAAGCTTTCTTT. It is translated as CASSSPRELETEAFF.

The gene calls are TRBV4-1 and TRBJ2-1, with D unresolved. The ends were cut back, 0 bases at V and 9 bases at J, with 12 bases in the middle. The germline CDR1 and CDR2 sequences are MGHRA and YSYEKL. The CDR3 has 14 residues. The CDR3 sequence: CASSQEVSGREQFF. For the CDR3, the DNA is TGCGCCAGCAGCCAAGAGGTGTCTGGCCGTGAGCAGTTCTTC.

The CDR3 sequence: CASSMGTEAFF. Here the CDR3 DNA reads TGTGCCAGCTCCATGGGCACTGAAGCTTTCTTT. The chain joins TRBV7-9 to TRBJ1-1; D is ambiguous. V lost 8 bases to trimming and J lost 4 bases, with 8 bases between them. Germline CDR1 SEHNR, CDR2 FQNEAQ (reference sequence). The CDR3 has 11 residues.